This TCR beta chain was recovered during a study of CD4 T cells in relation to SARS-CoV-2 and coronaviruses. Study context: ViraFEST: roughly 10-day antigen culture of PBMCs, then TCR beta CDR3 sequencing.

TCRdb's copy holds only in-frame clones and misses some; the assay was immunoSEQ multiplex PCR. The table shows about 22,000 clones, with roughly 66% occurring only once. Concerning this clone: The target antigen is unknown. Other DNA sequences in the sample encode the same CDR3.

Unexposed donor CD4+ T cells date from about 2011-2018, before the COVID-19 pandemic. After more than eight days of culture, CD4+ T cells were isolated. Each well had around 2.2 million PBMCs in around 4.5% human AB serum with IL-2. The CDR3 totals 13 residues. V lost 3 bases, J lost 0 bases, and 5 bases lay in between. The germline CDR1 and CDR2 sequences are KGHSH and LQKENI. The chain couples TRBV18 to TRBJ1-1; D uncertain. The sample was CD4+ T cells from PBMCs, cultured in vitro. This TCR was sampled from a human donor in good health. In DNA form, the CDR3 reads TGTGCCAGCTCACCGGGCCTGAACACTGAAGCTTTCTTT. Protein: CASSPGLNTEAFF.